This passage covers 20 T cell receptor beta chains from one sample sequenced in a study of OX40 agonist ivuxolimab in advanced cancers. The method was immunoSEQ multiplex PCR; TCRdb's version includes in-frame clones alone and lacks a portion of them. The table shows 55,000 to 80,000 clones, with 80% to 95% occurring only once. The specimen comprised CD4+ or CD8+ T cells sorted from blood, sampled in a trial of the OX40 agonist ivuxolimab. Source of these receptors: an adult with an advanced solid tumor such as melanoma, head and neck, liver or kidney cancer.

The genes are TRBV7-8 and TRBJ2-1; no reliable D call. The CDR3 loop spans 13 amino acids. V was cut by 5 bases and J by 5 bases, with 10 bases left in between. Germline CDR1 reads SGHVS; CDR2 reads FQNEAQ. CDR3 in amino acids: CASSPIWNNEQFF. In DNA, the CDR3 is TGTGCCAGCAGCCCCATTTGGAACAATGAGCAGTTCTTC.

J is TRBJ1-1 and V is TRBV10-2; no reliable D call. Trimming took off 2 bases at V and 0 bases at J, with 10 bases between the two ends. This CDR3 is 15 amino acids long. Germline V CDR1 and CDR2: WSHSY, SAAADI. The CDR3 sequence is CASSELWPVNTEAFF. The CDR3, as DNA: TGCGCCAGCAGTGAGCTTTGGCCAGTGAACACTGAAGCTTTCTTT.

V and J are TRBV11-3 and TRBJ2-3; 7 nucleotides agree with TRBD2. This CDR3 is built from 16 residues. CDR1 is SGHNT, CDR2 YENEEA, per germline. The junction had 6 bases not matched to a gene; V was cut back by 1 base and J by 2 bases. CDR3 loop: CASSLGTGTTTDTQYF. In DNA, the CDR3 is TGTGCCAGCAGCTTAGGGACCGGGACTACCACAGATACGCAGTATTTT.

The chain joins TRBV4-2 to TRBJ1-6, with unresolved D. V was cut by 1 base and J by 7 bases, with 8 bases left in between. This CDR3 spans 14 amino acids. Germline loops: CDR1 LGHNA, CDR2 YNFKEQ. CDR3: CASSQASLNSPLHF. Here the CDR3 DNA reads TGTGCCAGCAGCCAAGCGTCGCTGAATTCACCCCTCCACTTT.

This clone appeared once. The chain links TRBV25-1 to TRBJ2-2, with a weak D call TRBD1 (5 bases). Germline V gives CDR1 MGHDK, CDR2 SYGVNS. Trimming removed 6 bases at V and 1 base at J, with 9 bases between. This CDR3 region has 14 residues. The CDR3 loop reads CASRSDRNTGELFF. Here the CDR3 DNA reads TGTGCCAGCAGGAGCGACAGGAACACCGGGGAGCTGTTTTTT.

The rearrangement links TRBV10-3 to TRBJ2-5; 7 bases align to TRBD1. This CDR3 spans 14 amino acids. Germline trimming cut 6 bases from V and 0 bases from J; bases unmatched to any gene: 4. CDR1 ENHRY and CDR2 SYGVKD come from the germline V gene. The CDR3 region is CAIRPTGDQETQYF. CDR3 coding DNA: TGTGCCATCAGACCCACAGGGGACCAAGAGACCCAGTACTTC.

The chain carries TRBV6-1 and TRBJ2-5, with D unclear. Per germline, CDR1 MNHNS and CDR2 SASEGT. V was trimmed by 1 base and J by 5 bases, leaving 11 bases between them. The CDR3 extends over 14 amino acids. This CDR3 reads CASSEGVSLETQYF. In DNA form, the CDR3 reads TGTGCCAGCAGTGAAGGAGTGTCGTTGGAGACCCAGTACTTC.

This clone is a singleton in its sample. This chain uses TRBV6-6 with TRBJ1-5; D gene uncertain. V lost 5 bases and J 3 bases, leaving 2 bases between the germline ends. Germline CDR1 reads MNHNY; CDR2 reads SVGAGI (reference sequence). The CDR3 runs to 11 residues. CDR3 coding DNA: TGTGCCAGCAGTAACAATCAGCCCCAGCATTTT. Translation: CASSNNQPQHF.

This clone was seen just once. This chain connects TRBV11-2 to TRBJ2-7; D may match TRBD1 or TRBD2 (5 bases each). Germline V gene data show CDR1 as SGHAT and CDR2 as FQNNGV. Trimming stripped 1 base from V and 6 bases from J, with 13 bases between. The CDR3 sequence is 14 residues long. The CDR3 loop reads CASSLVHGAGEQYF. The CDR3 nucleotides read TGTGCCAGCAGCTTAGTCCATGGGGCGGGCGAGCAGTACTTC.

The V call is TRBV7-8, the J call TRBJ1-4; tentative D call: TRBD1 (5 bases). The germline CDR1 and CDR2 sequences are SGHVS and FQNEAQ. Between the trimmed V and J ends, which lost 3 bases and 3 bases, there was a span of 14 bases. CDR3 length equals 16 residues. The CDR3 region has the DNA TGTGCCAGCAGCTTGGCCCTCCAGGGAGCTAATGAAAAACTGTTTTTT. This codes for CASSLALQGANEKLFF.

This clone was observed a few times. The junction and the germline gene differ at one end; a read error may be behind it. The gene calls are TRBV19 and TRBJ2-2; no clear D gene. Germline assignment: CDR1 LNHDA and CDR2 SQIVND (reference sequence). This CDR3 spans 14 amino acids. The CDR3 bases are TGTGCCAGCAGTATAGGGTCCGAAGGCGGGGAGCTGTTTTTT. It is translated as CASSIGSEGGELFF.

The V and J genes are TRBV15 and TRBJ1-5; unclear D gene. V lost 0 bases to trimming and J lost 7 bases, with 10 bases between them. Looked up from germline, CDR1 is LNHNV and CDR2 is YYDKDF (reference sequence). The CDR3 length is 14 residues. The CDR3 region has the DNA TGTGCCACCAGCAGAGAAATGGGATCCCAGCCCCAGCATTTT. Residues: CATSREMGSQPQHF.

The chain combines TRBV19 with TRBJ1-2; TRBD1 matches at 7 bases. From germline, CDR1 is LNHDA and CDR2 SQIVND (reference sequence). V was clipped by 4 bases and J by 8 bases; unmatched bases: 10. The CDR3 spans 14 residues. The CDR3, as DNA: TGTGCCAGTAGTAGGAATGGACAGGACGGAGGCTACACCTTC. Protein product: CASSRNGQDGGYTF.

J is TRBJ2-3 and V is TRBV30; D is unresolved. V was cut by 5 bases and J by 3 bases, with 12 bases left in between. CDR3 length: 13 amino acids. Germline V gene lookup returns CDR1 GTSNPN and CDR2 SVGIG (reference sequence). The CDR3 region is CAWGPLGTDTQYF. The CDR3 DNA reads as TGTGCCTGGGGCCCGCTAGGTACAGATACGCAGTATTTT.

In this sample, this clone turned up once. V and J are TRBV6-5 and TRBJ1-1; a possible D gene is TRBD1 (6 bases). Trimming shortened V by 6 bases and J by 6 bases, and 20 bases separated the two germline ends. The V gene's germline CDR1 is MNHEY and CDR2 SVGAGI. This CDR3 has 15 residues. CDR3 coding DNA: TGTGCCAGCAGGCGGACGGGGGGCGAGGGGTCTGAAGCTTTCTTT. As protein: CASRRTGGEGSEAFF.

This chain uses TRBV5-6 with TRBJ2-3; D possibly matches TRBD1 or TRBD2 (5 bases each). The CDR3 is 16 residues long. Germline CDR1 reads SGHDT; CDR2 reads YYEEEE. Trimming cost V 1 base and J 2 bases, with 14 bases left between them. The CDR3 region has the DNA TGTGCCAGCAGCTTGAAGTGGGACGGACCCACAGATACGCAGTATTTT. It is translated as CASSLKWDGPTDTQYF.

V is TRBV6-6 and J is TRBJ2-3; the D is unclear. Germline CDR1 MNHNY, CDR2 SVGAGI (reference sequence). The CDR3 is 12 amino acids. V shed 6 bases and J shed 6 bases, with 10 bases lying between them. The CDR3 loop is CASRDPLDTQYF. CDR3 DNA sequence: TGTGCCAGCAGGGACCCCTTGGATACGCAGTATTTT.

The gene calls are TRBV9 and TRBJ2-2; 8 bases align to TRBD1. From germline, CDR1 is SGDLS and CDR2 YYNGEE. The junction had 10 bases not matched to a gene; V was cut back by 4 bases and J by 8 bases. The CDR3 length is 15 residues. This CDR3 is CASSQGQGGWGELFF. The CDR3 DNA is TGTGCCAGCAGCCAAGGACAGGGAGGATGGGGGGAGCTGTTTTTT.

The V and J genes are TRBV6-6 and TRBJ2-3, with D perhaps TRBD2 (5 bases). V was pared by 6 bases and J by 2 bases, with 12 bases between. The CDR3 runs to 14 residues. CDR1 MNHNY and CDR2 SVGAGI come from the germline V gene (reference sequence). The CDR3 nucleotides read TGTGCCAGCAGGGGCCCGGGGAACACAGATACGCAGTATTTT. This codes for CASRGPGNTDTQYF.

In this sample, this clone turned up once. The CDR3: CASSRGTSGYNEQFF. CDR3 sequence (DNA): TGTGCCAGCAGCCGCGGGACTAGCGGCTACAATGAGCAGTTCTTC. The chain recombines TRBV11-2 with TRBJ2-1; 11 bases fit TRBD2. With V trimmed by 5 bases and J by 3 bases, 3 bases remained unmatched. This CDR3 comprises 15 residues. The V gene's germline CDR1 is SGHAT and CDR2 FQNNGV.